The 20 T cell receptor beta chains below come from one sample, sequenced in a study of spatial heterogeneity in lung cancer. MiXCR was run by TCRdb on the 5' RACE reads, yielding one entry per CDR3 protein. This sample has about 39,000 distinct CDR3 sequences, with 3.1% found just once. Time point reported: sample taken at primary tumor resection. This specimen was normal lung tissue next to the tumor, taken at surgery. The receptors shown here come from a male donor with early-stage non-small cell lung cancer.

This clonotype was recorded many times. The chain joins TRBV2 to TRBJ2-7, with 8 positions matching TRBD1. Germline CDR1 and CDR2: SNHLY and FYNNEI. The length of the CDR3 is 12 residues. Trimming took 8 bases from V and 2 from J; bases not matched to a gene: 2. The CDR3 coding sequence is TGTGCCAGCTTGGGACAGGCCTACGAGCAGTACTTC. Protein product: CASLGQAYEQYF.

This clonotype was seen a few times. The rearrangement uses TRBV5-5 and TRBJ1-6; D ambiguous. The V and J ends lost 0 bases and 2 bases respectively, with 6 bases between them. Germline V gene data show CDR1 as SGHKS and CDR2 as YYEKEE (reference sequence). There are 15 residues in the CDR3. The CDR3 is CASSLGQAYNSPLHF. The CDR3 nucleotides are TGTGCCAGCAGCTTGGGGCAGGCCTATAATTCACCCCTCCACTTT.

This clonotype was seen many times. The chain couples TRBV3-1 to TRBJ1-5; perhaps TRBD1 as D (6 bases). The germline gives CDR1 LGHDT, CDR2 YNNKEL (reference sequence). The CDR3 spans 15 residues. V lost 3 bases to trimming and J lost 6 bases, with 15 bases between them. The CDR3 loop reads CASSQGGRGSQPQHF. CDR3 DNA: TGTGCCAGCAGCCAGGGGGGCAGGGGAAGTCAGCCCCAGCATTTT.

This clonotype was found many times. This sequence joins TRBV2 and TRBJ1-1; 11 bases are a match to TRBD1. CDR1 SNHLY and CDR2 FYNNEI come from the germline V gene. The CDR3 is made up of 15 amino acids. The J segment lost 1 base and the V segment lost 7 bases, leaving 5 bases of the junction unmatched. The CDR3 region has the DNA TGTGCCAGCAAGGGACAGGGGGTACCGAACACTGAAGCTTTCTTT. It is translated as CASKGQGVPNTEAFF.

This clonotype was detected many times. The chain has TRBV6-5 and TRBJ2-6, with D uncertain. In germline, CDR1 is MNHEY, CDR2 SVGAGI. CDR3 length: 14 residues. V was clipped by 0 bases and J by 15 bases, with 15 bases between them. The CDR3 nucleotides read TGTGCCAGCAGTTACTCACCTCCAGAGATCGGCCTGACTTTC. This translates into CASSYSPPEIGLTF.

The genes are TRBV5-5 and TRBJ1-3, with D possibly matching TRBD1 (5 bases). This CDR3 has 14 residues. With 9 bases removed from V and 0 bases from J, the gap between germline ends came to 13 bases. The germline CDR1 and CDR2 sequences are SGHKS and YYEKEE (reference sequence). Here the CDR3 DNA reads TGTGCCAACGGGACTCCCGACTCTGGAAACACCATATATTTT. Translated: CANGTPDSGNTIYF.

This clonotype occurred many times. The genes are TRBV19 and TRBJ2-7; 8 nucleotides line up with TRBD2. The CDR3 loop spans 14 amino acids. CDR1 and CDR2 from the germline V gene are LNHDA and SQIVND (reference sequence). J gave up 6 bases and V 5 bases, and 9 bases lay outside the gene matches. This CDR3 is CASSYLAGSGEQYF. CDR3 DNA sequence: TGTGCCAGTAGTTACTTAGCGGGGAGCGGCGAGCAGTACTTC.

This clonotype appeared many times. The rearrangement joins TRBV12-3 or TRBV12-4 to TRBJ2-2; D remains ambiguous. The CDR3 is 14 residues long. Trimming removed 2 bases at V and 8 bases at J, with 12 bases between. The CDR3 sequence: CASSLRSQAGELFF. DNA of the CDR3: TGTGCCAGCAGTTTAAGGTCCCAAGCTGGGGAGCTGTTTTTT.

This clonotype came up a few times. The CDR3 here is CAWSVVVDTEAFF. The DNA for the CDR3 is TGTGCCTGGAGTGTTGTAGTGGACACTGAAGCTTTCTTT. The V call is TRBV30, the J call TRBJ1-1; D not resolved. The CDR3 has 13 residues. Deletions cut 0 bases from V and 3 bases from J, with 8 bases between. CDR1 and CDR2 from the germline V gene are GTSNPN and SVGIG (reference sequence).

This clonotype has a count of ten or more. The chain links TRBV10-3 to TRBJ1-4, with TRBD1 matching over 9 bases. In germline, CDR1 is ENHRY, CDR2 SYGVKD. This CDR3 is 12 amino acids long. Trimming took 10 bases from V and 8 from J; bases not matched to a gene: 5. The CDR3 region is CATGQGEEKLFF. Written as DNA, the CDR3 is TGTGCCACGGGACAGGGAGAGGAAAAACTGTTTTTT.

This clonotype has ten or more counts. The CDR3 here is CASTPRTRDEQYF. The CDR3 DNA follows: TGTGCCAGCACCCCCAGGACTAGAGACGAGCAGTACTTC. J is TRBJ2-7 and V is TRBV12-3 or TRBV12-4; 7 bases fit TRBD2. The V and J ends lost 7 bases and 5 bases, in that order; junction bases with no gene match: 8. The CDR3 contains 13 residues.

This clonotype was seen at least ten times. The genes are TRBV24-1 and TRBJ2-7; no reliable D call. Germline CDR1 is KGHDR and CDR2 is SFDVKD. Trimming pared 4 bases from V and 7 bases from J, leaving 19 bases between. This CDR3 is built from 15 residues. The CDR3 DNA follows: TGTGCCACCAGTGACCCCGCTTTCACTCCAGAAGAGCAGTACTTC. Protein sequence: CATSDPAFTPEEQYF.

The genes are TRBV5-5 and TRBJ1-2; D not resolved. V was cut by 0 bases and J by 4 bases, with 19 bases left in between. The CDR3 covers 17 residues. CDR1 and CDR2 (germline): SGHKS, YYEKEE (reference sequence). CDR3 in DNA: TGTGCCAGCAGCTTGGCGGTGGCAGCCCAATCCCGCTATGGCTACACCTTC. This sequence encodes CASSLAVAAQSRYGYTF.

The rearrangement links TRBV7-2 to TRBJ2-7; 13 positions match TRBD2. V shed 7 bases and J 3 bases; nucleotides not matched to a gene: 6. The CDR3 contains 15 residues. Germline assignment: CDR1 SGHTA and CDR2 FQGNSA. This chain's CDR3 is CASTWTSGGGYEQYF. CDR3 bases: TGTGCCAGCACCTGGACTAGCGGGGGTGGCTACGAGCAGTACTTC.

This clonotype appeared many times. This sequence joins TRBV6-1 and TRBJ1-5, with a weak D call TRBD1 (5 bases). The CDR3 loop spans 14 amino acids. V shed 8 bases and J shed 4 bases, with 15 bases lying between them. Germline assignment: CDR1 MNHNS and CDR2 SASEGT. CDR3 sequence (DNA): TGTGCCAGCCTAGAGGGCAGGGCGAATCAGCCCCAGCATTTT. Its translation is CASLEGRANQPQHF.

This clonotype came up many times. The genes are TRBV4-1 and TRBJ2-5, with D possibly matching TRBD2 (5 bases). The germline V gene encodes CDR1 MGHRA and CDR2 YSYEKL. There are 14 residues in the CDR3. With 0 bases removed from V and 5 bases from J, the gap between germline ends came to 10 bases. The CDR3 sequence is CASSQDTSRETQYF. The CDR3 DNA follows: TGCGCCAGCAGCCAAGACACTAGTCGGGAGACCCAGTACTTC.

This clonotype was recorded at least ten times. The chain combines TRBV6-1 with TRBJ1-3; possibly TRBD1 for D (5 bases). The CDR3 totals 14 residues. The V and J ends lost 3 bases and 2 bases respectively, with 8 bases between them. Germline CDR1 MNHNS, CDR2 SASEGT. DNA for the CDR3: TGTGCCAGCAGTGAGTCGGGACCTGGAAACACCATATATTTT. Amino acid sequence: CASSESGPGNTIYF.

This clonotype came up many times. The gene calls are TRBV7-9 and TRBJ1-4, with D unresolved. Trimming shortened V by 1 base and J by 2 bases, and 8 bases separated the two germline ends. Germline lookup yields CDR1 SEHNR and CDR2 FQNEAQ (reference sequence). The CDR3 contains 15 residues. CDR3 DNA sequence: TGTGCCAGCAGCTTAGTCGCCGGGACTAATGAAAAACTGTTTTTT. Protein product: CASSLVAGTNEKLFF.

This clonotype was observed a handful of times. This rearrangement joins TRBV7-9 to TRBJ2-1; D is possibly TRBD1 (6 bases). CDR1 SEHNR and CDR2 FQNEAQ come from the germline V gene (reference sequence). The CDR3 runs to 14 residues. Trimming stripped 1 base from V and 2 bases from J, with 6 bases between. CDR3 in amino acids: CASSLGTAYNEQFF. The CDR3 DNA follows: TGTGCCAGCAGCTTAGGGACAGCCTACAATGAGCAGTTCTTC.

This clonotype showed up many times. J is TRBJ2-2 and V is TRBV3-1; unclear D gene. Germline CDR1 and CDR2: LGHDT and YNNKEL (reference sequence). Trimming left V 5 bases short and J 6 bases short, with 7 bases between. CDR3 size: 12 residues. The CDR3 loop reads CASSYGAGELFF. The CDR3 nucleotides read TGTGCCAGCAGCTACGGAGCCGGGGAGCTGTTTTTT.